A single sample gave rise to the 17 T cell receptor beta chains below, sequenced in a study of siplizumab effects on memory and regulatory T cells. Only in-frame clones appear in the TCRdb table, and some are missing; sequencing was by immunoSEQ multiplex PCR. This table holds about 72,000 clones, 91% found once. Sequencing was carried out using CD8+ T cells sorted from blood. Receptors were obtained from a human donor in good health.

This clone was detected a few times. This chain connects TRBV7-3 to TRBJ2-1; 9 bases are a match to TRBD2. This CDR3 region has 15 residues. Germline lookup yields CDR1 SGHTA and CDR2 FQGTGA. With V trimmed by 3 bases and J by 2 bases, 2 bases remained unmatched. The CDR3 region is CASSLTSGPYNEQFF. CDR3 DNA sequence: TGTGCCAGCAGCTTGACTAGCGGACCCTACAATGAGCAGTTCTTC.

J is TRBJ1-2 and V is TRBV4-2; D gene uncertain. Germline CDR1 is LGHNA and CDR2 is YNFKEQ. The CDR3 contains 14 residues. Trimming cost V 0 bases and J 5 bases, with 10 bases left between them. CDR3 coding DNA: TGTGCCAGCAGCCAAGATCTTGCGGGGTATGGCTACACCTTC. It codes for CASSQDLAGYGYTF.

The chain has TRBV6-4 and TRBJ1-2; no clear D. CDR1 and CDR2 (germline): MRHNA, SNTAGT. This CDR3 has 14 amino acids. The germline V and J ends were trimmed by 0 bases and 1 base, with 6 bases remaining between them. CDR3 coding DNA: TGTGCCAGCAGTGACTCTTGGGGTAACTATGGCTACACCTTC. It encodes CASSDSWGNYGYTF.

The chain joins TRBV27 to TRBJ1-5; 8 bases map to TRBD1. Germline values: CDR1 MNHEY, CDR2 SMNVEV (reference sequence). The CDR3 totals 14 residues. The V and J ends lost 5 bases and 7 bases, in that order; junction bases with no gene match: 7. DNA for the CDR3: TGTGCCAGCAGTCCCGGACAGGGCTTCCAGCCCCAGCATTTT. Protein product: CASSPGQGFQPQHF.

This chain links TRBV2 with TRBJ2-3; 10 bases line up with TRBD2. Germline-derived CDR1 and CDR2 are SNHLY and FYNNEI. J was trimmed by 0 bases and V by 5 bases; bases with no gene match: 14. This CDR3 has 19 residues. The CDR3, as DNA: TGTGCCAGCAGTTCGCCTCTAGCGGGAGACGAAGCTAGCACAGATACGCAGTATTTT. The encoded protein is CASSSPLAGDEASTDTQYF.

The rearrangement uses TRBV2 and TRBJ2-7; no definite D call. Germline V gene data show CDR1 as SNHLY and CDR2 as FYNNEI. This CDR3 region has 14 residues. Trimming pared 2 bases from V and 2 bases from J, leaving 10 bases between. The CDR3, as DNA: TGTGCCAGCAGTGAACTAAGCCGAACCTACGAGCAGTACTTC. Translated: CASSELSRTYEQYF.

The rearrangement joins TRBV7-2 to TRBJ2-7; TRBD2 matches 8 bases. This CDR3 comprises 15 residues. V gave up 3 bases and J gave up 3 bases; unmatched junction bases: 7. The germline V gene encodes CDR1 SGHTA and CDR2 FQGNSA. CDR3 nucleotides: TGTGCCAGCAGCTTCGGGGGGGCAGGGTACTACGAGCAGTACTTC. Amino acid sequence: CASSFGGAGYYEQYF.

The chain employs TRBV30 and TRBJ1-2; 11 bases agree with TRBD1. The CDR3 runs 14 residues. Germline CDR1 GTSNPN, CDR2 SVGIG (reference sequence). CDR3 nucleotide sequence: TGTGCGAACTTTCCGGGACAGGGGGGGTATGGCTACACCTTC. It codes for CANFPGQGGYGYTF.

The chain has TRBV7-9 and TRBJ2-4; perhaps TRBD2 as D (5 bases). In germline, CDR1 is SEHNR, CDR2 FQNEAQ (reference sequence). V was clipped by 6 bases and J by 0 bases, with 21 bases between them. This CDR3 region has 18 residues. CDR3 sequence (DNA): TGTGCCAGCAGTCCCGGGGTTGGCGGCCCTCTAGCCAAAAACATTCAGTACTTC. Protein sequence: CASSPGVGGPLAKNIQYF. The full variable domain, in which reference TRBV7-9 and TRBJ2-4 provide the parts outside the CDR3, is DTGVSQNPRHKITKRGQNVTFRCDPISEHNRLYWYRQTLGQGPEFLTYFQNEAQLEKSRLLSDRFSAERPKGSFSTLEIQRTEQGDSAMYLCASSPGVGGPLAKNIQYFGAGTRLSVL.

This chain links TRBV7-8 with TRBJ2-7; a possible D gene is TRBD1 (6 bases). Germline V gene data show CDR1 as SGHVS and CDR2 as FQNEAQ. The CDR3 consists of 16 residues. Trimming removed 7 bases at V and 5 bases at J, with 24 bases between. The CDR3 nucleotides read TGTGCCAGCATCCCCGCTGGTACAAGGGGGATCGACGAGCAGTACTTC. Encoded protein: CASIPAGTRGIDEQYF. Variable domain in full (rest from reference TRBV7-8 and TRBJ2-7): GAGVSQSPRYKVAKRGQDVALRCDPISGHVSLFWYQQALGQGPEFLTYFQNEAQLDKSGLPSDRFFAERPEGSVSTLKIQRTQQEDSAVYLCASIPAGTRGIDEQYFGPGTRLTVT.

In the case of this clone: One base away lies a much larger clone, so this may be a sequencing read error. The CDR3 end shows no conserved phenylalanine or tryptophan, and so a read error is likely. The gene calls are TRBV30 and TRBJ1-2, with D possibly being TRBD1 (5 bases). The CDR3 length is 17 residues. The V gene lost 2 bases and the J gene lost 7 bases, with 26 bases spanning the gap. Germline CDR1 is GTSNPN and CDR2 is SVGIG (reference sequence). The CDR3 coding sequence is TGTGCCTGGAGTTCACCGGGACTCACGCTCCCTTGGGGTGGCTACACCCTC. Protein sequence: CAWSSPGLTLPWGGYTL.

The chain links TRBV6-4 to TRBJ2-1; D not certain. The CDR3 consists of 14 residues. Per germline, CDR1 MRHNA and CDR2 SNTAGT. The V and J ends lost 4 bases and 6 bases respectively, with 13 bases between them. CDR3 amino acids: CASSAGVEVNEQFF. Here the CDR3 DNA reads TGTGCCAGCAGTGCCGGAGTGGAAGTCAATGAGCAGTTCTTC.

V gene TRBV14 combines with J gene TRBJ2-5; D unresolved. Between the trimmed V and J ends, which lost 0 bases and 7 bases, there was a span of 6 bases. There are 12 residues in the CDR3. Germline V CDR1 and CDR2: SGHDN, FVKESK. CDR3 in DNA: TGTGCCAGCAGCCAAGATCACGGGACCCAGTACTTC. It translates to CASSQDHGTQYF.

The DNA of the CDR3 is TGTGCCAGCACCCTCAACGGGGGGCTGAATGAGCAGTTCTTC. This translates into CASTLNGGLNEQFF. This chain links TRBV6-5 with TRBJ2-1, with a possible D match to TRBD2 (7 bases). The CDR3 has 14 residues. The V and J ends lost 7 bases and 7 bases respectively, with 17 bases between them. The germline CDR1 and CDR2 sequences are MNHEY and SVGAGI.

The V call is TRBV6-1, the J call TRBJ2-7; D is perhaps TRBD1 (6 bases). The germline gives CDR1 MNHNS, CDR2 SASEGT. CDR3 length: 14 amino acids. Deletions cut 1 base from V and 3 bases from J, with 10 bases between. CDR3 nucleotide sequence: TGTGCCAGCAGTGAAGGGGGACACCTCTACGAGCAGTACTTC. Translating gives CASSEGGHLYEQYF.

This chain connects TRBV5-4 to TRBJ2-7, with a tentative D call TRBD2 (6 bases). Trimming removed 4 bases from V and 6 bases from J, with 11 bases in between. The CDR3 length is 12 residues. CDR1 is SGHNT and CDR2 is YYREEE in the germline V gene (reference sequence). The CDR3 coding sequence is TGTGCCAGCAGCCCCGGGACTCTCGAGCAGTACTTC. This gives the protein CASSPGTLEQYF.

The rearrangement links TRBV5-6 to TRBJ2-1; D assignment may be TRBD1 or TRBD2 (7 bases each). Between the trimmed V and J ends, which lost 4 bases and 4 bases, there was a span of 18 bases. From germline, CDR1 is SGHDT and CDR2 YYEEEE. This CDR3 contains 16 residues. CDR3 region: CASSLSGRGPYNEQFF. CDR3 in DNA: TGTGCCAGCAGCCTTAGTGGGAGGGGGCCATACAATGAGCAGTTCTTC.